One sample yielded the 17 T cell receptor beta chains listed below, sequenced in a study of OX40 agonist ivuxolimab in advanced cancers. The assay was immunoSEQ multiplex PCR, and TCRdb's table has in-frame clones only and misses some. The repertoire holds 70,000 or so clones, approximately 86% seen once, with approximately 0.66% in the top ten. Sequencing was performed on CD4+ or CD8+ T cells sorted from blood, taken in a trial of the OX40 agonist ivuxolimab. The receptors derive from an adult with an advanced solid tumor such as melanoma, head and neck, liver or kidney cancer.

This chain joins TRBV19 and TRBJ1-2; no firm D call. CDR3 length: 13 residues. V lost 6 bases and J 3 bases, leaving 11 bases between the germline ends. Germline loops: CDR1 LNHDA, CDR2 SQIVND (reference sequence). CDR3 bases: TGTGCCAGTAGAGCCCCCGCGTACTATGGCTACACCTTC. This encodes CASRAPAYYGYTF.

As regards this clone: Other DNA sequences in the same sample also yield this CDR3. The chain employs TRBV10-3 and TRBJ2-7; tentatively, D is TRBD1 (6 bases). Germline-derived CDR1 and CDR2 are ENHRY and SYGVKD. The germline V and J ends were trimmed by 6 bases and 7 bases, with 16 bases remaining between them. CDR3 length: 13 residues. The CDR3 loop reads CAISEGTPREQYF. The CDR3 nucleotides read TGTGCCATCAGCGAAGGGACACCTCGGGAGCAGTACTTC.

The chain couples TRBV5-1 to TRBJ2-3; 11 bases match TRBD2. With 2 bases clipped from V and 8 bases from J, the junction kept 10 bases outside the gene matches. The length of the CDR3 is 16 residues. Per the germline V gene, CDR1 is SGHRS and CDR2 is YFSETQ. The CDR3 coding sequence is TGCGCCAGCAGCTTAACTAGCGGGGGCGCACAACCTACGCAGTATTTT. Its translation is CASSLTSGGAQPTQYF.

This chain links TRBV9 with TRBJ1-3; the D is unclear. V lost 4 bases and J lost 4, with 9 bases in between. The V gene's germline CDR1 is SGDLS and CDR2 YYNGEE. This CDR3 spans 13 amino acids. The CDR3 nucleotides are TGTGCCAGCAGCCTCGGGGAGGGAAACACCATATATTTT. This sequence encodes CASSLGEGNTIYF.

This chain connects TRBV11-2 to TRBJ1-2; the D is unclear. The germline V gene has CDR1 SGHAT and CDR2 FQNNGV. The V gene lost 1 base and the J gene lost 7 bases, with 13 bases spanning the gap. This CDR3 comprises 14 residues. The CDR3 loop is CASSLGQRNSGYTF. The CDR3 DNA is TGTGCCAGCAGCTTAGGGCAGAGGAATTCTGGCTACACCTTC.

The chain joins TRBV18 to TRBJ1-1; D is possibly TRBD1 (5 bases). Trimming cost V 3 bases and J 3 bases, with 20 bases left between them. The length of the CDR3 is 17 residues. Germline V gives CDR1 KGHSH, CDR2 LQKENI. The CDR3 DNA follows: TGTGCCAGCTCACCCCGGCAGGGCGGCGTTCGTGACACTGAAGCTTTCTTT. Protein: CASSPRQGGVRDTEAFF.

CDR3 DNA sequence: TGTGCCAGCAGTTTCGAGGGCCACTACGAGCAGTACTTC. Translating it yields CASSFEGHYEQYF. The chain recombines TRBV6-1 with TRBJ2-7, with D maybe TRBD2 (5 bases). CDR1 MNHNS and CDR2 SASEGT come from the germline V gene. CDR3 length equals 13 residues. Trimming took 5 bases from V and 3 from J, leaving 11 bases between them.

The V gene is TRBV19, the J gene TRBJ1-1; weak D call: TRBD1 (5 bases). V dropped 1 base and J dropped 1 base, with 7 bases sitting between them. Germline V gene sequence: CDR1 LNHDA, CDR2 SQIVND (reference sequence). The CDR3 is made up of 14 amino acids. The CDR3 protein is CASSIVQGNTEAFF. CDR3 in DNA: TGTGCCAGTAGTATAGTCCAGGGGAACACTGAAGCTTTCTTT.

The V gene is TRBV14, the J gene TRBJ2-7; 8 nucleotides match TRBD1. Trimming took 1 base from V and 3 from J; bases not matched to a gene: 5. This CDR3 has 15 amino acids. Germline V gene lookup returns CDR1 SGHDN and CDR2 FVKESK. The CDR3 DNA reads TGTGCCAGCAGCCAAGCCTGGACAGGGAACTACGAGCAGTACTTC. This encodes CASSQAWTGNYEQYF. Supplemented by reference TRBV14 and TRBJ2-7, the full variable domain reads EAGVTQFPSHSVIEKGQTVTLRCDPISGHDNLYWYRRVMGKEIKFLLHFVKESKQDESGMPNNRFLAERTGGTYSTLKVQPAELEDSGVYFCASSQAWTGNYEQYFGPGTRLTVT.

The chain joins TRBV29-1 to TRBJ1-3; 12 nucleotides agree with TRBD1. Germline CDR1 is SQVTM and CDR2 is ANQGSEA. This CDR3 comprises 15 residues. With V trimmed by 3 bases and J by 5 bases, 5 bases remained unmatched. CDR3 amino acids: CSVERDRGRRNTIYF. CDR3 DNA: TGCAGCGTTGAGAGGGACAGGGGGCGAAGAAACACCATATATTTT. The complete variable domain, with remaining parts taken from reference TRBV29-1 and TRBJ1-3, reads SAVISQKPSRDICQRGTSLTIQCQVDSQVTMMFWYRQQPGQSLTLIATANQGSEATYESGFVIDKFPISRPNLTFSTLTVSNMSPEDSSIYLCSVERDRGRRNTIYFGEGSWLTVV.

The CDR3 DNA sequence: TGCAGCGCTAGTGACACTGAAGCTTTCTTT. This encodes CSASDTEAFF. The chain links TRBV29-1 to TRBJ1-1, with no clear D. Trimming took off 7 bases at V and 3 bases at J, with 6 bases between the two ends. The germline V gene encodes CDR1 SQVTM and CDR2 ANQGSEA. CDR3 length equals 10 residues.

This clone showed up just once. One junction end disagrees with the germline gene, perhaps due to a read error. The chain combines TRBV28 with TRBJ1-2; 8 bases are shared with TRBD1. Germline V gene lookup returns CDR1 MDHEN and CDR2 SYDVKM. The CDR3 consists of 14 residues. This CDR3 reads CASSLEAGGYGHTF. CDR3 sequence (DNA): TGTGCCAGCAGCCTCGAGGCAGGGGGCTATGGCCACACCTTC.

The J gene is TRBJ2-2, the V gene TRBV7-9, with D possibly matching TRBD2 (5 bases). CDR3 length equals 16 residues. V lost 5 bases and J lost 4, with 17 bases in between. Germline V gene sequence: CDR1 SEHNR, CDR2 FQNEAQ (reference sequence). CDR3 nucleotide sequence: TGTGCCAGCAGCCCACCTGGGCTAGAGGGCACCGGGGAGCTGTTTTTT. Amino acids: CASSPPGLEGTGELFF.

This clone has a handful of counts. The CDR3 loop is CASSVGASGHEETQYF. CDR3 DNA: TGTGCCAGCAGCGTAGGTGCTAGCGGTCATGAGGAGACCCAGTACTTC. The chain has TRBV9 and TRBJ2-5; 7 bases map to TRBD2. The CDR3 runs to 16 residues. V shed 0 bases and J 5 bases; nucleotides not matched to a gene: 10. CDR1 and CDR2 (germline): SGDLS, YYNGEE.

J is TRBJ2-7 and V is TRBV2; D call uncertain. Germline CDR1 SNHLY, CDR2 FYNNEI. The CDR3 spans 14 residues. With 1 base removed from V and 5 bases from J, the gap between germline ends came to 12 bases. CDR3 residues: CASSEGGRIDEQYF. Here the CDR3 DNA reads TGTGCCAGCAGTGAAGGAGGCCGAATCGACGAGCAGTACTTC.

The CDR3 DNA follows: TGCGCCAGCAGCTTGGGACAGGGTGGGGCCTACGAGCAGTACTTC. Translation gives CASSLGQGGAYEQYF. The rearrangement uses TRBV5-1 and TRBJ2-7; TRBD1 agrees at 7 bases. The CDR3 is 15 amino acids. With V trimmed by 0 bases and J by 2 bases, 5 bases remained unmatched. The germline V gene has CDR1 SGHRS and CDR2 YFSETQ.

This clone occurred once. V gene TRBV7-2 combines with J gene TRBJ2-3, with TRBD2 matching 8 bases. Trimming removed 1 base from V and 2 bases from J; junction bases left unmatched: 5. CDR1 SGHTA and CDR2 FQGNSA come from the germline V gene. The CDR3 is made up of 16 amino acids. The CDR3 protein is CASSLVGGGTTDTQYF. In nucleotides, the CDR3 is TGTGCCAGCAGCTTAGTTGGCGGGGGGACCACAGATACGCAGTATTTT.